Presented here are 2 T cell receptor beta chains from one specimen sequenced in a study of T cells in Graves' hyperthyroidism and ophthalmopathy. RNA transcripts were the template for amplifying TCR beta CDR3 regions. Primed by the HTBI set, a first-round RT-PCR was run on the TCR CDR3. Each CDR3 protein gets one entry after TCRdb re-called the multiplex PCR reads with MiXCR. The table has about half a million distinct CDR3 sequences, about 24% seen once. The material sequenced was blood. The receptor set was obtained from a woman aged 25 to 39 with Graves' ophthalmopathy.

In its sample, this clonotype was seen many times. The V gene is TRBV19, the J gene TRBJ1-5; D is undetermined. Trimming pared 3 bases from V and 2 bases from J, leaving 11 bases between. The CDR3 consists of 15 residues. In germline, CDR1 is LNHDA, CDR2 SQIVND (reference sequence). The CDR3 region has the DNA TGTGCCAGTAGTATCGGAGGGTTTGGCAATCAGCCCCAGCATTTT. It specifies CASSIGGFGNQPQHF.

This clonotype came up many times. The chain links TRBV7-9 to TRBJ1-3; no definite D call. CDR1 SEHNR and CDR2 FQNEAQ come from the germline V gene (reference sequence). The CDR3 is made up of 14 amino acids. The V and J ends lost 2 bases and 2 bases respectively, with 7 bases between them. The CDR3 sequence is CASSLIGAGNTIYF. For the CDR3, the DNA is TGTGCCAGCAGCTTAATCGGGGCTGGAAACACCATATATTTT.